This is a list of T cell receptor beta chains from one sample in a study of Ad26.COV2.S vaccination and SARS-CoV-2 variants. Sequencing used immunoSEQ multiplex PCR; TCRdb keeps in-frame clones, though not all of them. The sample includes 350,000 to 450,000 clones, approximately 91% of them seen just once. The sample consisted of peripheral blood, taken in a trial of Ad26.COV2.S vaccine versus placebo. The source is a person between 18 and 65 years old who received the Ad26.COV2.S COVID-19 vaccine or a placebo. Both conserved end residues are part of each CDR3. The D gene is left open where the match is weak. Expanded clones get a size class; other rows say once, few or many, or leave the size out.

NA | TRBJ2-2 | NA | TRBV4-1 | TGCGCCAGCAGCCAAGGCGAAGCGAACACCGGGGAGCTGTTTTTT | CASSQGEANTGELFF
TRBD1 | TRBJ1-5 | NA | TRBV30 | TGTGCCTGGAGCTCCGGGACAGGGATACTCAATCAGCCCCAGCATTTT | CAWSSGTGILNQPQHF
NA | TRBJ2-5 | NA | TRBV29-1 | TGCAGCGTTGAGGCGTCCCGATGGGGGAACCAGTACTTC | CSVEASRWGNQYF
NA | TRBJ2-3 | NA | TRBV6-5 | TGTGCCAGCAGTTACAGGGCAGCGTTTGGAGATACGCAGTATTTT | CASSYRAAFGDTQYF
TRBD1 | TRBJ2-2 | NA | TRBV19 | TGCTCCACAGGGGATCCCCACAACACCGGGGAGCTGTTTTTT | CSTGDPHNTGELFF
TRBD2 | TRBJ2-7 | NA | TRBV5-1 | TGCGCCAGCAGCTTGGGCGCAGGAGCGGGAGGCTACCCCTCCTACGAGCAGTACTTC | CASSLGAGAGGYPSYEQYF
NA | TRBJ2-5 | NA | TRBV3-1/TRBV3-2 | TGTGCCAGCAGCCTTATGACGTCCCTGGAGGAGACCCAGTACTTC | CASSLMTSLEETQYF
NA | TRBJ1-5 | NA | TRBV5-6 | TGTGCCAGCAGCCAGGGCCGGGATCAGCCCCAGCATTTT | CASSQGRDQPQHF
NA | TRBJ2-1 | NA | TRBV7-3 | TGTGCCAGCAGCTACCGACACTCCAATGAGCAGTTCTTC | CASSYRHSNEQFF
NA | TRBJ1-1 | NA | TRBV11-3 | TGTGCCTCCGGACACCGGAACACTGAAGCTTTCTTT | CASGHRNTEAFF
NA | TRBJ2-6 | NA | TRBV28 | TGTGCCAGCAGTAAACAGAGCTCTGGGGCCAACGTCCTGACTTTC | CASSKQSSGANVLTF
NA | TRBJ1-3 | once | TRBV7-6 | TGTGCCAGCAGCTTAGGGCAGCTAGGATCTGGAAACACCATATATTTT | CASSLGQLGSGNTIYF
NA | TRBJ2-7 | NA | TRBV15 | TGTGCCACCAGCACTCGAACAGGGCTTCAATACGAGCAGTACTTC | CATSTRTGLQYEQYF
NA | TRBJ2-2 | NA | TRBV11-2 | TGTGCCAGCAGCTTAGGGGACCAAAAGGCCGGGGAGCTGTTTTTT | CASSLGDQKAGELFF
TRBD2 | TRBJ2-2 | NA | TRBV30 | TGTGCCTGGAGCCCCCTGACTAGCGGGTTGAACACCGGGGAGCTGTTTTTT | CAWSPLTSGLNTGELFF
NA | TRBJ2-3 | NA | TRBV3-1/TRBV3-2 | TGTGCCAGCAGCCACTCTGGGGGCGCAGATACGCAGTATTTT | CASSHSGGADTQYF
TRBD2 | TRBJ2-1 | NA | TRBV6-5 | TGTGCCAGCAGTTCTCCTAGCGGGAAGGACAATGAGCAGTTCTTC | CASSSPSGKDNEQFF
NA | TRBJ2-7 | NA | TRBV2 | TGTGCCAGCAGGGCCTCTTTCTACGAGCAGTACTTC | CASRASFYEQYF
NA | TRBJ2-3 | NA | TRBV4-1 | TGCGCCAGCAGCCAAGCACCATTAAACACAGATACGCAGTATTTT | CASSQAPLNTDTQYF
NA | TRBJ2-1 | NA | TRBV5-5 | TGTGCCAGCAGCTTGGGGTCTGGTGAGCAGTTCTTC | CASSLGSGEQFF
TRBD1 | TRBJ2-7 | NA | TRBV19 | TGTGCCGGGGACACGGGACAGCCACCGACCTACGAGCAGTACTTC | CAGDTGQPPTYEQYF
TRBD2 | TRBJ2-7 | NA | TRBV24-1 | TGTGCCACCAGTGATTCCCGGGGCGGGAGGAGAAACGAGCAGTACTTC | CATSDSRGGRRNEQYF
NA | TRBJ1-2 | NA | TRBV6-2/TRBV6-3 | TGTGCCAGCAGTTACTCGAGGATACCTAACTATGGCTACACCTTC | CASSYSRIPNYGYTF
TRBD1 | TRBJ1-5 | few | TRBV27 | TGTGCCAGCAGTTTAGACAGGGGTAATCAGCCCCAGCATTTT | CASSLDRGNQPQHF
NA | TRBJ2-1 | NA | TRBV7-2 | TGTGCCAGCAGCTTAGCGGGTCTTGGAAATGAGCAGTTCTTC | CASSLAGLGNEQFF
TRBD1 | TRBJ2-7 | NA | TRBV11-2 | TGTGCCAGCAGGGCTGCCGGGACAGGGCAATACGAGCAGTACTTC | CASRAAGTGQYEQYF
NA | TRBJ1-5 | NA | TRBV18 | TGTGCCAGCTCTCCAGGAGTGGATCAGCCCCAGCATTTT | CASSPGVDQPQHF
NA | TRBJ1-1 | once | TRBV19 | TGTGCCAGTAGTATGAATGGGGTGAACACTGAAGCTTTCTTT | CASSMNGVNTEAFF
NA | TRBJ1-6 | NA | TRBV27 | TGTGCCAGCAGTTTTGGCAGTAAAAATTCACCCCTCCACTTT | CASSFGSKNSPLHF
TRBD2 | TRBJ2-5 | NA | TRBV3-1/TRBV3-2 | TGTGCCAGCAGCCAACCAAGACTAGCGGAAGAGACCCAGTACTTC | CASSQPRLAEETQYF
TRBD1 | TRBJ2-2 | NA | TRBV5-1 | TGCGCCAGCCATACTCCTGGGACAGGGAGGACCGGGGAGCTGTTTTTT | CASHTPGTGRTGELFF
NA | TRBJ1-1 | NA | TRBV5-1 | TGCGCCAGCAGCCCCTTCAGGGGTCCTGAAGCTTTCTTT | CASSPFRGPEAFF
NA | TRBJ1-5 | NA | TRBV2 | TGTGCCAGCAGTGTCCGGGGGAATCAGCCCCAGCATTTT | CASSVRGNQPQHF
NA | TRBJ1-1 | NA | TRBV6-5 | TGTGCCAGCAGTCACAGGGAGGGAAACACTGAAGCTTTCTTT | CASSHREGNTEAFF
NA | TRBJ1-3 | NA | TRBV21-1 | TGTGCCAGCAGCAAAGTTGACTACTCTGGAAACACCATATATTTT | CASSKVDYSGNTIYF
TRBD2 | TRBJ2-2 | NA | TRBV19 | TGTGCCAGTTCGGGGGGCGGGGAGCTGTTTTTT | CASSGGGELFF
TRBD2 | TRBJ2-2 | once | TRBV18 | TGTGCCAGCTCAATTGGCGGGGGACCGTCCGGGGAGCTGTTTTTT | CASSIGGGPSGELFF
NA | TRBJ2-5 | few | TRBV15 | TGTGCCACCAGCAGAGTTGACAGTGAAGAGACCCAGTACTTC | CATSRVDSEETQYF
NA | TRBJ2-5 | NA | TRBV28 | TGTGCCAGCAGTTCAGGACAGCATCAAGAGACCCAGTACTTC | CASSSGQHQETQYF
TRBD1 | TRBJ2-1 | NA | TRBV7-9 | TGTGCCAGCAGCCGTTTGACAGGGACATGGGGCAATGAGCAGTTCTTC | CASSRLTGTWGNEQFF
TRBD2 | TRBJ2-1 | NA | TRBV9 | TGTGCCAGCAGCGTAGACGCGGGAGGGCTAAACAATGAGCAGTTCTTC | CASSVDAGGLNNEQFF
NA | TRBJ1-6 | NA | TRBV6-6 | TGTGCCAGCAGTTACGGGGAAGTTAATTCACCCCTCCACTTT | CASSYGEVNSPLHF